The next 6 T cell receptor beta chains were all read from a single sample in a study of T-cell reconstitution after alpha-beta-depleted transplantation in children. Researchers prepared the TCRbeta library using unique molecular identifiers, the study reports. Via MiXCR, TCRdb re-called the PCR reads, giving one row per CDR3 protein. The sample lists 200,000 to 250,000 distinct CDR3 sequences; 12% were seen once. The source was PBMCs from the stem cell graft donor, collected from the stem cell graft. These receptors all stem from a human donor who donated a stem cell graft to a child with acute lymphoblastic leukemia.

This clonotype has just one count. V usage is TRBV5-6 and J usage is TRBJ1-4, with D unclear. Looked up from germline, CDR1 is SGHDT and CDR2 is YYEEEE. The CDR3 is 12 amino acids. V was trimmed by 4 bases and J by 8 bases, leaving 9 bases between them. This CDR3 reads CASSREVEKLFF. CDR3 DNA: TGTGCCAGCAGCAGAGAAGTGGAAAAACTGTTTTTT.

A few counts support this clonotype. This chain connects TRBV5-1 to TRBJ2-2; D tentatively reads TRBD1 or TRBD2 (5 bases each). CDR1 SGHRS and CDR2 YFSETQ come from the germline V gene. The CDR3 covers 14 residues. Trimming removed 1 base at V and 6 bases at J, with 10 bases between. CDR3 loop: CASSLLGDAGELFF. As DNA, the CDR3 is TGCGCCAGCAGCTTGTTGGGGGACGCCGGGGAGCTGTTTTTT.

This clonotype has ten or more counts. The chain joins TRBV29-1 to TRBJ2-3; D is perhaps TRBD2 (7 bases). Deletions cut 7 bases from V and 5 bases from J, with 25 bases between. Germline V lookup: CDR1 SQVTM, CDR2 ANQGSEA. The CDR3 runs to 16 residues. The CDR3 DNA reads as TGCAGCGCGGCGGGGGCATTCCCCAGGGGTGGAGATACGCAGTATTTT. Protein sequence: CSAAGAFPRGGDTQYF.

This clonotype showed up many times. The chain joins TRBV28 to TRBJ1-2; a possible D gene is TRBD1 (5 bases). This CDR3 contains 13 residues. The germline V gene encodes CDR1 MDHEN and CDR2 SYDVKM. Deletions cut 3 bases from V and 6 bases from J, with 11 bases between. The CDR3 sequence is CASSLVRGDGYTF. CDR3 DNA sequence: TGTGCCAGCAGTTTGGTTCGAGGGGATGGCTACACCTTC.

This clonotype was counted ten times or more. The chain links TRBV5-5 to TRBJ2-7; D unresolved. Trimming pared 2 bases from V and 0 bases from J, leaving 21 bases between. The germline gives CDR1 SGHKS, CDR2 YYEKEE (reference sequence). This CDR3 contains 18 residues. The chain's CDR3 is CASSFFDGRKRSSYEQYF. The CDR3 DNA sequence: TGTGCCAGCAGCTTTTTCGACGGTAGGAAAAGGAGCTCCTACGAGCAGTACTTC.

There are many counts of this clonotype. The rearrangement uses TRBV7-9 and TRBJ1-1; D remains ambiguous. The germline CDR1 and CDR2 sequences are SEHNR and FQNEAQ (reference sequence). The CDR3 consists of 14 residues. Trimming took 4 bases from V and 0 from J, leaving 9 bases between them. The CDR3 bases are TGTGCCAGCAGCTCCGCCGCCTTGAACACTGAAGCTTTCTTT. As protein: CASSSAALNTEAFF. Filled out from reference TRBV7-9 and TRBJ1-1, the complete variable domain reads DTGVSQNPRHKITKRGQNVTFRCDPISEHNRLYWYRQTLGQGPEFLTYFQNEAQLEKSRLLSDRFSAERPKGSFSTLEIQRTEQGDSAMYLCASSSAALNTEAFFGQGTRLTVV.